A selection of T cell receptor beta chains follows, all from one sample in a study of blood T cells in healthy people across ages. MiXCR was run by TCRdb on the 5' RACE reads, yielding one entry per CDR3 protein. This repertoire shows roughly 500,000 distinct CDR3 sequences, approximately 25% found once; its top ten account for just over 8.5%. This sample also appeared in a second study, on T cells of mothers and their children.

The sample taken for sequencing was blood. These receptors came from a boy aged 10-17 years in good health. Each CDR3 is given with its conserved first and last residue. The D gene is left open where the match is weak. Clone size appears in some rows only: once, few, many, or a class for an expanded clone.

TRBV6-5	TRBJ2-4	few	.	TGTGCCAGCAGTTACTCGATAAGTGGGGGGCCGAAAAACATTCAGTACTTC	CASSYSISGGPKNIQYF
TRBV28	TRBJ1-2	few	.	TGTGCCAGCAGTTTATTCGAGATAGGAACCAACTATGGCTACACCTTC	CASSLFEIGTNYGYTF
TRBV3-1	TRBJ2-6	.	.	TGTGCCAGCAGCCAAGACCTAATCTCTGGGGCCAACGTCCTGACTTTC	CASSQDLISGANVLTF
TRBV20-1	TRBJ2-6	.	.	TGCAGTGCTAGAGATGTGCGTCGGAAATCTGGGGCCAACGTCCTGACTTTC	CSARDVRRKSGANVLTF
TRBV5-6	TRBJ2-5	.	TRBD1	TGTGCCAGCAGCCTGGCTACCCTACGGGACAGGGTACGAGAGACCCAGTACTTC	CASSLATLRDRVRETQYF
TRBV25-1	TRBJ2-7	few	TRBD1	TGTGCCAGCAGTTCAGGGACAGGGTCTGGGCAGTACTTC	CASSSGTGSGQYF
TRBV27	TRBJ2-7	.	TRBD1	TGTGCCAGCAGTCGGGGGGACAGGGGTTCCCACGAGCAGTACTTC	CASSRGDRGSHEQYF
TRBV18	TRBJ2-7	.	TRBD1	TGTGCCAGCTCGGGACAGGGAGAGCAGTACTTC	CASSGQGEQYF
TRBV4-1	TRBJ1-2	.	.	TGCGCCAGCAGCCAGGGCCCCGGGACTAACTATGGCTACACCTTC	CASSQGPGTNYGYTF
TRBV20-1	TRBJ2-1	.	TRBD2	TGCAGTGCTAGAGAAATAGCGGGGGAGTCTTACAATGAGCAGTTCTTC	CSAREIAGESYNEQFF
TRBV7-2	TRBJ2-2	.	.	TGTGCCAGCAGCTTAGTTGTTGCAGCCGGGGAGCTGTTTTTT	CASSLVVAAGELFF
TRBV9	TRBJ2-7	.	TRBD2	TGTGCCAGCAGCGTTGGCGAGCGGGAGGGTGGTTACGAGCAGTACTTC	CASSVGEREGGYEQYF
TRBV5-1	TRBJ2-7	.	.	TGCGCCAGCAGCTCGGCCAGCTCCTACGAGCAGTACTTC	CASSSASSYEQYF